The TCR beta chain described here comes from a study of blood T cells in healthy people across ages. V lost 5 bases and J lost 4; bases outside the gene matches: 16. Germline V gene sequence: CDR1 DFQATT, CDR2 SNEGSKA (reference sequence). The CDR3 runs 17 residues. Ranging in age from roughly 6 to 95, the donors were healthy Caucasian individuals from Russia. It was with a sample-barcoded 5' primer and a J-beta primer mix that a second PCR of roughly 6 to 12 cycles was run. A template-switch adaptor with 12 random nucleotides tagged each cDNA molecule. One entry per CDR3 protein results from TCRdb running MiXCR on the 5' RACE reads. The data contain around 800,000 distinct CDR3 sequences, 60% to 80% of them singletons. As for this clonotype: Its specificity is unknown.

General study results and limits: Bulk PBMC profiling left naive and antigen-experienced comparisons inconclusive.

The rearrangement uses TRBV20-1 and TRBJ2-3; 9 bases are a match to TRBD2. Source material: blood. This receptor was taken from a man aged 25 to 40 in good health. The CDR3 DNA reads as TGCAGTGCTCTCTCAGACGAACTAGCGGGCCCACCAGATACGCAGTATTTT. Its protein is CSALSDELAGPPDTQYF.